Below are 27 T cell receptor beta chains sequenced from a single sample in a study of blood T cell repertoires in COVID-19. TCRdb's copy holds only in-frame clones and misses some; the assay was immunoSEQ multiplex PCR. Of 90,000 to 120,000 clones listed, 65% to 80% are singletons. Sequences were obtained from peripheral blood. The origin of the receptors is a man between 65 and 79 years old with acute or convalescent COVID-19.

The J gene is TRBJ1-1, the V gene TRBV5-6; 8 positions agree with TRBD1. V dropped 4 bases and J dropped 5; count of bases not matched to a gene: 4. CDR3 length: 13 residues. Germline V gene data show CDR1 as SGHDT and CDR2 as YYEEEE. The CDR3 here is CASSLDRGTEAFF. The CDR3 DNA sequence: TGTGCCAGCAGCCTCGACAGGGGTACTGAAGCTTTCTTT.

Turning to this clone: This sample includes further DNA sequences coding for the same CDR3. This chain uses TRBV7-6 with TRBJ1-1; weak D call: TRBD1 (5 bases). The CDR3 covers 13 residues. The V gene lost 2 bases and the J gene lost 2 bases, with 6 bases spanning the gap. Germline CDR1 reads SGHVS; CDR2 reads FNYEAQ. As DNA, the CDR3 is TGTGCCAGCAGCTTACAGGGAAACACTGAAGCTTTCTTT. Translated: CASSLQGNTEAFF.

The J gene is TRBJ2-1, the V gene TRBV24-1; TRBD2 is a possible D gene (6 bases). V lost 5 bases to trimming and J lost 4 bases, with 11 bases between them. The V gene's germline CDR1 is KGHDR and CDR2 SFDVKD. The CDR3 consists of 14 residues. The DNA of the CDR3 is TGTGCCACCAGTGGGGTGGGGGGTTACAATGAGCAGTTCTTC. Protein sequence: CATSGVGGYNEQFF.

The J gene is TRBJ2-7, the V gene TRBV20-1; perhaps TRBD2 as D (6 bases). CDR3 size: 14 residues. V was cut by 3 bases and J by 3 bases, with 15 bases left in between. CDR1 DFQATT and CDR2 SNEGSKA come from the germline V gene (reference sequence). CDR3 region: CSASTGGIIYEQYF. CDR3 DNA: TGCAGTGCTAGTACGGGCGGGATCATCTACGAGCAGTACTTC.

The gene calls are TRBV4-2 and TRBJ1-6; 7 bases fit TRBD1. V was clipped by 0 bases and J by 2 bases; unmatched bases: 4. This CDR3 comprises 17 residues. Germline CDR1 is LGHNA and CDR2 is YNFKEQ. CDR3 region: CASSQETGSAYNSPLHF. The DNA for the CDR3 is TGTGCCAGCAGCCAAGAGACAGGGAGTGCCTATAATTCACCCCTCCACTTT.

The chain combines TRBV10-3 with TRBJ2-7, with 9 bases matching TRBD1. The CDR3 spans 14 residues. CDR1 is ENHRY, CDR2 SYGVKD, per germline. With V trimmed by 5 bases and J by 2 bases, 4 bases remained unmatched. The CDR3 sequence is CAISPGTGPYEQYF. The CDR3 DNA reads as TGTGCCATCAGTCCCGGGACAGGGCCCTACGAGCAGTACTTC.

This clone has a handful of counts. V and J are TRBV11-2 and TRBJ2-5, with D unclear. V was clipped by 1 base and J by 4 bases, with 4 bases between them. The CDR3 is 12 amino acids. The V gene's germline CDR1 is SGHAT and CDR2 FQNNGV. The CDR3, as DNA: TGTGCCAGCAGCTTAGGGCCAGAGACCCAGTACTTC. This encodes CASSLGPETQYF.

This clone showed up just once. The V and J genes are TRBV9 and TRBJ2-2; 11 bases line up with TRBD1. J was trimmed by 6 bases and V by 3 bases; bases with no gene match: 1. The V gene's germline CDR1 is SGDLS and CDR2 YYNGEE. The CDR3 has 14 amino acids. CDR3: CASSGGQGAGELFF. CDR3 in DNA: TGTGCCAGCAGCGGGGGACAGGGGGCCGGGGAGCTGTTTTTT.

The V call is TRBV6-2 or TRBV6-3, the J call TRBJ1-2; D possibly corresponds to TRBD1 (6 bases). The V gene's germline CDR1 is MNHEY and CDR2 SVGEGT. This CDR3 comprises 15 residues. The V gene lost 2 bases and the J gene lost 8 bases, with 18 bases spanning the gap. The CDR3 protein is CASSYNPGQGNGYTF. The CDR3 DNA is TGTGCCAGCAGTTACAACCCGGGACAAGGGAACGGCTACACCTTC.

The CDR3 loop is CATSSGGSNQPQHF. The CDR3 nucleotides read TGTGCCACCAGTAGTGGGGGGAGCAATCAGCCCCAGCATTTT. The J gene is TRBJ1-5, the V gene TRBV15; a possible D gene is TRBD1 (5 bases). CDR1 and CDR2 from the germline V gene are LNHNV and YYDKDF (reference sequence). CDR3 length: 14 amino acids. V gave up 6 bases and J gave up 1 base, with 10 bases separating them. Based on the CDR3 plus reference TRBV15 and TRBJ1-5, the full variable domain is DAMVIQNPRYQVTQFGKPVTLSCSQTLNHNVMYWYQQKSSQAPKLLFHYYDKDFNNEADTPDNFQSRRPNTSFCFLDIRSPGLGDTAMYLCATSSGGSNQPQHFGDGTRLSIL.

The CDR3 DNA sequence: TGTGCCAGCAGCCGTTCTAGCGGGGGCACAGATACGCAGTATTTT. Translating it yields CASSRSSGGTDTQYF. This chain links TRBV7-2 with TRBJ2-3; 9 bases fit TRBD2. The CDR3 consists of 15 residues. Germline V gene lookup returns CDR1 SGHTA and CDR2 FQGNSA. V trimming: 5 bases; J trimming: 1 base; junction bases outside the gene matches: 4.

This CDR3 is CSVETFSYEQYF. The CDR3 DNA sequence: TGCAGCGTTGAGACATTCTCCTACGAGCAGTACTTC. The genes are TRBV29-1 and TRBJ2-7; no clear D gene. Germline-derived CDR1 and CDR2 are SQVTM and ANQGSEA. V dropped 3 bases and J dropped 0 bases, with 6 bases sitting between them. The CDR3 has 12 amino acids.

The rearrangement links TRBV5-1 to TRBJ1-2; maybe TRBD1 (5 bases). Deletions cut 7 bases from V and 3 bases from J, with 19 bases between. This CDR3 has 15 amino acids. CDR1 and CDR2 from the germline V gene are SGHRS and YFSETQ. CDR3 protein: CASAQDGGSHYGYTF. DNA for the CDR3: TGCGCCAGCGCCCAGGACGGGGGGAGCCACTATGGCTACACCTTC.

V and J are TRBV11-3 and TRBJ2-2, with 7 bases lining up with TRBD1. J lost 7 bases, V lost 1 base, and 9 bases had no gene match. This CDR3 is 16 amino acids long. CDR1 and CDR2 (germline): SGHNT, YENEEA. The DNA for the CDR3 is TGTGCCAGCAGCTTAGTCGAGACAGGGAGTTTCGGGGAGCTGTTTTTT. This gives the protein CASSLVETGSFGELFF. Drawing the rest from reference TRBV11-3 and TRBJ2-2, the complete variable domain is EAGVVQSPRYKIIEKKQPVAFWCNPISGHNTLYWYLQNLGQGPELLIRYENEEAVDDSQLPKDRFSAERLKGVDSTLKIQPAELGDSAVYLCASSLVETGSFGELFFGEGSRLTVL.

This sequence joins TRBV7-2 and TRBJ1-2; tentatively, D is TRBD1 (5 bases). The ends were cut back, 4 bases at V and 7 bases at J, with 16 bases in the middle. The CDR3 length is 14 residues. Germline lookup yields CDR1 SGHTA and CDR2 FQGNSA. CDR3: CASSSTVQGGGYTF. CDR3 sequence (DNA): TGTGCCAGCAGCTCCACGGTCCAGGGAGGTGGCTACACCTTC.

V is TRBV11-2 and J is TRBJ2-1, with D unresolved. CDR3 length: 16 residues. Trimming pared 4 bases from V and 5 bases from J, leaving 18 bases between. CDR1 is SGHAT and CDR2 is FQNNGV in the germline V gene. The DNA of the CDR3 is TGTGCCAGCAGCTCGTTAACTCGTCGCACCAACAATGAGCAGTTCTTC. Amino acid sequence: CASSSLTRRTNNEQFF.

Of note for this clone: A junction end diverges from the germline sequence, so it may reflect a read error. The chain couples TRBV7-7 to TRBJ2-7, with a tentative D call TRBD2 (6 bases). CDR1 SSHAT and CDR2 FNYEAQ come from the germline V gene (reference sequence). CDR3 length: 13 amino acids. The CDR3 spells CASSLALEGEQYF. The CDR3 DNA follows: TGTGCTAGCAGCTTAGCGCTGGAGGGCGAGCAGTACTTC.

The chain uses TRBV11-1 and TRBJ1-4, with D possibly matching TRBD1 (5 bases). Germline assignment: CDR1 SGHAT and CDR2 FQDESV (reference sequence). This CDR3 region has 14 residues. Deletions cut 5 bases from V and 5 bases from J, with 12 bases between. CDR3 region: CASSSPPGNEKLFF. As DNA, the CDR3 is TGTGCCAGCAGCAGCCCACCAGGGAATGAAAAACTGTTTTTT. Combining the CDR3 with reference TRBV11-1 and TRBJ1-4 gives the whole variable domain EAEVAQSPRYKITEKSQAVAFWCDPISGHATLYWYRQILGQGPELLVQFQDESVVDDSQLPKDRFSAERLKGVDSTLKIQPAELGDSAMYLCASSSPPGNEKLFFGSGTQLSVL.

The gene calls are TRBV5-1 and TRBJ1-1; D possibly corresponds to TRBD1 (6 bases). Trimming cost V 4 bases and J 0 bases, with 13 bases left between them. Germline CDR1 SGHRS, CDR2 YFSETQ. The CDR3 is made up of 15 amino acids. The CDR3: CASSAVQGLNTEAFF. DNA for the CDR3: TGCGCCAGCAGCGCGGTACAGGGATTGAACACTGAAGCTTTCTTT.

This sequence joins TRBV7-3 and TRBJ2-1, with a tentative D call TRBD1 (6 bases). This CDR3 is 15 amino acids long. V was cut by 5 bases and J by 4 bases, with 15 bases left in between. Germline V gene data show CDR1 as SGHTA and CDR2 as FQGTGA. In DNA form, the CDR3 reads TGTGCCAGCAGCCATCAGACAGGAGGATACAATGAGCAGTTCTTC. Protein: CASSHQTGGYNEQFF.

The chain joins TRBV6-1 to TRBJ1-2, with 7 bases lining up with TRBD1. The CDR3 has 14 amino acids. Germline CDR1 and CDR2: MNHNS and SASEGT. V gave up 0 bases and J gave up 2 bases; unmatched junction bases: 0. The CDR3 here is CASSEATGNYGYTF. The CDR3, as DNA: TGTGCCAGCAGTGAAGCGACAGGGAACTATGGCTACACCTTC.

The chain recombines TRBV5-4 with TRBJ1-1, with D unclear. V lost 0 bases, J lost 5 bases, and 14 bases lay in between. The germline gives CDR1 SGHNT, CDR2 YYREEE (reference sequence). The CDR3 is 15 residues long. CDR3 amino acids: CASSLEVVRGTEAFF. CDR3 DNA sequence: TGTGCCAGCAGCTTGGAGGTGGTCCGGGGTACTGAAGCTTTCTTT. Supplemented by reference TRBV5-4 and TRBJ1-1, the full variable domain reads ETGVTQSPTHLIKTRGQQVTLRCSSQSGHNTVSWYQQALGQGPQFIFQYYREEENGRGNFPPRFSGLQFPNYSSELNVNALELDDSALYLCASSLEVVRGTEAFFGQGTRLTVV.

This clone was counted only a few times. The rearrangement links TRBV9 to TRBJ2-5, with 9 nucleotides matching TRBD2. The length of the CDR3 is 16 residues. The ends lost 4 bases at V and 5 bases at J; junction bases unmatched: 12. Germline lookup yields CDR1 SGDLS and CDR2 YYNGEE. The DNA for the CDR3 is TGTGCCAGCAGCCCAACCAGCGGGGGGCTAACTGAGACCCAGTACTTC. Protein: CASSPTSGGLTETQYF.

This clone was recorded a few times. The V and J genes are TRBV15 and TRBJ1-5; D is unclear. The germline V and J ends were trimmed by 9 bases and 7 bases, with 16 bases remaining between them. CDR3 size: 13 residues. Germline V CDR1 and CDR2: LNHNV, YYDKDF (reference sequence). The CDR3 reads CATARQWKQPQHF. The CDR3 region has the DNA TGTGCCACGGCGAGACAATGGAAACAGCCCCAGCATTTT.

V gene TRBV9 combines with J gene TRBJ2-7, with a tentative D call TRBD2 (5 bases). CDR1 is SGDLS, CDR2 YYNGEE, per germline. V lost 0 bases to trimming and J lost 5 bases, with 9 bases between them. The CDR3 is made up of 13 amino acids. This CDR3 reads CASSVDGVHEQYF. CDR3 coding DNA: TGTGCCAGCAGCGTAGACGGGGTCCACGAGCAGTACTTC.

This clone has just one count. The chain links TRBV6-5 to TRBJ1-3, with D possibly being TRBD1 (6 bases). With 2 bases removed from V and 5 bases from J, the gap between germline ends came to 16 bases. There are 16 residues in the CDR3. Germline values: CDR1 MNHEY, CDR2 SVGAGI. The CDR3: CASSYGGGGVRNTIYF. The CDR3 DNA is TGTGCCAGCAGTTACGGAGGGGGGGGCGTAAGAAACACCATATATTTT.

The chain employs TRBV4-3 and TRBJ1-1; tentatively, D is TRBD1 (6 bases). Germline V gene sequence: CDR1 LGHNA, CDR2 YSLEER. This CDR3 contains 16 residues. The V and J ends lost 0 bases and 0 bases respectively, with 11 bases between them. Here the CDR3 DNA reads TGCGCCAGCAGCCAAGACGTGGGGGCGCTGAACACTGAAGCTTTCTTT. It specifies CASSQDVGALNTEAFF.